The 23 T cell receptor beta chains below were found in one sample sequenced in a study of blood T cell repertoires in COVID-19. Sequencing was performed with immunoSEQ multiplex PCR; in TCRdb, only in-frame clones are kept and a portion is missing. The table lists 150,000 to 200,000 clones, over 80% of them singletons. Sequencing used peripheral blood. The receptors derive from a man in his sixties with COVID-19, enrolled during active disease.

V usage is TRBV2 and J usage is TRBJ2-4, with a tentative D call TRBD2 (6 bases). Germline V CDR1 and CDR2: SNHLY, FYNNEI. This CDR3 contains 14 residues. Trimming stripped 5 bases from V and 8 bases from J, with 16 bases between. The CDR3 reads CASSSGTRGYIQYF. DNA for the CDR3: TGTGCCAGCAGTAGTGGCACCCGGGGGTACATTCAGTACTTC.

The chain recombines TRBV7-2 with TRBJ1-3; D ambiguous. This CDR3 is 16 amino acids long. CDR1 and CDR2 from the germline V gene are SGHTA and FQGNSA. V was clipped by 2 bases and J by 4 bases, with 15 bases between them. This CDR3 is CASSLLSSVAGNTIYF. CDR3 DNA: TGTGCCAGCAGCTTACTCTCCTCGGTCGCCGGAAACACCATATATTTT.

CDR3 nucleotide sequence: TGTGCCAGCGCAGCGGACTATGGCTACACCTTC. This codes for CASAADYGYTF. The rearrangement links TRBV6-6 to TRBJ1-2, with no clear D. Germline V gene data show CDR1 as MNHNY and CDR2 as SVGAGI (reference sequence). This CDR3 has 11 amino acids. With 8 bases removed from V and 3 bases from J, the gap between germline ends came to 7 bases.

This clone was detected only once. The rearrangement uses TRBV28 and TRBJ2-3; a possible D gene is TRBD1 (6 bases). The CDR3 loop spans 15 amino acids. The V end was cut by 5 bases, the J end by 2 bases, with 14 bases between. Germline CDR1 is MDHEN and CDR2 is SYDVKM. The CDR3 sequence: CASSPQGKHTDTQYF. The DNA for the CDR3 is TGTGCCAGCAGTCCCCAGGGGAAGCACACAGATACGCAGTATTTT.

The chain couples TRBV4-1 to TRBJ2-7, with 9 bases that match TRBD2. Germline V gives CDR1 MGHRA, CDR2 YSYEKL. J lost 4 bases, V lost 0 bases, and 7 bases had no gene match. This CDR3 is 16 amino acids long. The CDR3 protein is CASSQDRREGGYEQYF. The CDR3 DNA reads TGCGCCAGCAGCCAAGATCGGCGGGAGGGCGGGTACGAGCAGTACTTC.

This clone was detected only once. This sequence joins TRBV20-1 and TRBJ1-3, with a tentative D call TRBD1 (5 bases). The CDR3 length is 14 residues. The germline V gene encodes CDR1 DFQATT and CDR2 SNEGSKA (reference sequence). Trimming removed 3 bases at V and 0 bases at J, with 9 bases between. The chain's CDR3 is CSASRGSSGNTIYF. The CDR3 region has the DNA TGCAGTGCTAGTAGGGGCAGCTCTGGAAACACCATATATTTT.

The chain joins TRBV21-1 to TRBJ2-7; the D call of TRBD2 is as the table states it, not checked on the DNA. TRBV21-1 is a pseudogene. This CDR3 contains 18 residues. The CDR3: CASSSPGLAGYRSYEQYF. CDR3 coding DNA: TGTGCCAGCAGCTCTCCGGGACTAGCGGGATACCGCTCCTACGAGCAGTACTTC.

The chain is built from TRBV7-6 and TRBJ1-5; 9 bases are shared with TRBD1. Germline-derived CDR1 and CDR2 are SGHVS and FNYEAQ. The CDR3 is 16 amino acids. J lost 7 bases, V lost 1 base, and 8 bases had no gene match. CDR3 DNA sequence: TGTGCCAGCAGCTTAGGTTCCGGACAGGGGAGCCAGCCCCAGCATTTT. As protein: CASSLGSGQGSQPQHF.

This clone was counted only a few times. The chain couples TRBV2 to TRBJ1-5; 7 nucleotides match TRBD1. The germline V gene encodes CDR1 SNHLY and CDR2 FYNNEI. Trimming cost V 5 bases and J 2 bases; bases outside gene matches: 6. The CDR3 covers 15 residues. The CDR3 loop reads CASSLEQGRNQPQHF. The CDR3 DNA sequence: TGTGCCAGCAGTCTAGAACAGGGGCGCAATCAGCCCCAGCATTTT.

This clone was found a few times. The chain carries TRBV2 and TRBJ1-2; D is perhaps TRBD1 (5 bases). V was pared by 3 bases and J by 1 base, with 9 bases between. Per germline, CDR1 SNHLY and CDR2 FYNNEI. The CDR3 has 14 residues. The CDR3 nucleotides are TGTGCCAGCAGTGAGGGGGGGTATAACTATGGCTACACCTTC. This gives the protein CASSEGGYNYGYTF.

The chain carries TRBV7-2 and TRBJ2-1, with TRBD1 identical over 9 bases. V lost 3 bases to trimming and J lost 8 bases; unmatched junction nucleotides: 11. The CDR3 loop spans 16 amino acids. Germline CDR1 is SGHTA and CDR2 is FQGNSA. CDR3 sequence: CASSFRPGQGVDEQFF. In DNA form, the CDR3 reads TGTGCCAGCAGCTTCCGCCCGGGACAGGGTGTAGATGAGCAGTTCTTC.

The chain carries TRBV19 and TRBJ1-4; D is uncertain. The CDR3 length is 14 residues. Trimming shortened V by 3 bases and J by 11 bases, and 16 bases separated the two germline ends. Germline CDR1 reads LNHDA; CDR2 reads SQIVND (reference sequence). The CDR3 sequence is CASSMIQPKPKLFF. The DNA for the CDR3 is TGTGCCAGTAGTATGATCCAACCCAAGCCCAAACTGTTTTTT.

The rearrangement joins TRBV3-1 (or the pseudogene TRBV3-2) to TRBJ1-1, with a tentative D call TRBD1 (5 bases). V dropped 5 bases and J dropped 7 bases, with 8 bases sitting between them. CDR3 length: 11 amino acids. Germline V gene data show CDR1 as LGHDT and CDR2 as YNNKEL (reference sequence). The CDR3 loop reads CASSFDSEAFF. CDR3 nucleotides: TGTGCCAGCAGCTTCGACAGTGAAGCTTTCTTT.

The rearrangement links TRBV7-3 to TRBJ1-6, with D maybe TRBD1 (5 bases). The germline V gene encodes CDR1 SGHTA and CDR2 FQGTGA. The CDR3 is made up of 13 amino acids. The V end lost 5 bases, the J end lost 11 bases, and 13 bases lay between the germline ends. The chain's CDR3 is CASSPGGRTPLHF. In nucleotides, the CDR3 is TGTGCCAGCAGCCCGGGGGGGAGGACACCCCTCCACTTT.

The chain is built from TRBV15 and TRBJ2-5; 15 bases are a match to TRBD2. The CDR3 covers 20 residues. The V segment lost 1 base and the J segment 6 bases; nucleotides outside the gene matches: 15. The germline V gene has CDR1 LNHNV and CDR2 YYDKDF (reference sequence). The CDR3 nucleotides are TGTGCCACCAGCAGAGCCGACAGTGGACTAGCGGGAGGGCCGGGAAAGACCCAGTACTTC. It is translated as CATSRADSGLAGGPGKTQYF.

On this clone: Other DNA sequences in this specimen translate into the identical CDR3. This sequence joins TRBV5-1 and TRBJ1-2; D is possibly TRBD1 (5 bases). Trimming removed 4 bases from V and 5 bases from J, with 15 bases in between. CDR1 and CDR2 from the germline V gene are SGHRS and YFSETQ. This CDR3 is 14 amino acids long. The CDR3 spells CASSLGQGGYGYTF. The CDR3 DNA is TGCGCCAGCAGCCTCGGTCAGGGAGGATATGGCTACACCTTC. Filled out from reference TRBV5-1 and TRBJ1-2, the complete variable domain reads KAGVTQTPRYLIKTRGQQVTLSCSPISGHRSVSWYQQTPGQGLQFLFEYFSETQRNKGNFPGRFSGRQFSNSRSEMNVSTLELGDSALYLCASSLGQGGYGYTFGSGTRLTVV.

The chain combines TRBV6-5 with TRBJ1-3; maybe TRBD1 (5 bases). CDR1 is MNHEY, CDR2 SVGAGI, per germline. This CDR3 is 14 amino acids long. V lost 6 bases and J 0 bases, leaving 9 bases between the germline ends. CDR3 coding DNA: TGTGCCAGCAGATTCGACAGCTCTGGAAACACCATATATTTT. Residues: CASRFDSSGNTIYF.

For this clone: The same CDR3 can be traced to other DNA sequences in this sample. This chain connects TRBV27 to TRBJ1-1; a weak D match, TRBD1 (5 bases). Germline V CDR1 and CDR2: MNHEY, SMNVEV (reference sequence). V lost 5 bases, J lost 5 bases, and 9 bases lay in between. This CDR3 spans 12 amino acids. The CDR3 DNA follows: TGTGCCAGCAGTCGCGGGGCAACTGAAGCTTTCTTT. Amino acids: CASSRGATEAFF.

V and J are TRBV18 and TRBJ1-1; possibly TRBD1 for D (6 bases). Trimming removed 5 bases at V and 5 bases at J, with 18 bases between. CDR1 is KGHSH, CDR2 LQKENI, per germline. The CDR3 length is 15 residues. In DNA form, the CDR3 reads TGTGCCAGCTCATTACAGGAAGGGGGATCGACTGAAGCTTTCTTT. Translated, it gives CASSLQEGGSTEAFF.

J is TRBJ1-1 and V is TRBV28, with a tentative D call TRBD1 (5 bases). CDR3 length: 14 residues. Trimming took off 6 bases at V and 1 base at J, with 12 bases between the two ends. Germline CDR1 is MDHEN and CDR2 is SYDVKM. This CDR3 is CASSPGGWNTEAFF. DNA for the CDR3: TGTGCCAGCAGCCCCGGGGGGTGGAACACTGAAGCTTTCTTT.

This chain joins TRBV5-6 and TRBJ1-1; TRBD1 might be the D (6 bases). The germline V and J ends were trimmed by 4 bases and 2 bases, with 9 bases remaining between them. The length of the CDR3 is 13 residues. The V gene's germline CDR1 is SGHDT and CDR2 YYEEEE. DNA for the CDR3: TGTGCCAGCAGCCGACAGGTTAACACTGAAGCTTTCTTT. Its protein is CASSRQVNTEAFF.

This rearrangement joins TRBV28 to TRBJ1-1; D remains ambiguous. Germline CDR1 reads MDHEN; CDR2 reads SYDVKM. Between the trimmed V and J ends, which lost 2 bases and 1 base, there was a span of 11 bases. The CDR3 sequence is 15 residues long. The CDR3 DNA follows: TGTGCCAGCAGTTTACCCCCCGCAGAGAACACTGAAGCTTTCTTT. Protein product: CASSLPPAENTEAFF.

V is TRBV6-5 and J is TRBJ1-2, with unresolved D. Germline V gene sequence: CDR1 MNHEY, CDR2 SVGAGI. CDR3 size: 14 residues. The ends were cut back, 5 bases at V and 4 bases at J, with 14 bases in the middle. CDR3 amino acids: CASSTASSGYGYTF. The CDR3 DNA sequence: TGTGCCAGCAGTACAGCTTCCTCCGGCTATGGCTACACCTTC.